This is a list of T cell receptor beta chains from one sample in a study of T cell responses to AZD1222 COVID-19 vaccine. Here immunoSEQ multiplex PCR was the method, and the copy in TCRdb shows in-frame clones only, minus some. This repertoire includes over 130,000 clones. Sequenced: peripheral blood. The receptors originated from an adult in good health. The CDR3 runs from the conserved cysteine through the conserved F or W. Each record gives: V gene, J gene, D gene, CDR3 length, CDR3 DNA, CDR3 protein. The D gene is left open where the match is weak.

v_gene: TRBV5-1; j_gene: TRBJ1-2; d_gene: -; len: 14; CDR3nt: TGCGCCAGCAGCCCAATGGGGGGATCCTATGGCTACACCTTC; CDR3aa: CASSPMGGSYGYTF
v_gene: TRBV3-1/TRBV3-2; j_gene: TRBJ2-7; d_gene: -; len: 11; CDR3nt: TGTGCCAGCAGCCAGGCCTACGAGCAGTACTTC; CDR3aa: CASSQAYEQYF
v_gene: TRBV11-1; j_gene: TRBJ2-5; d_gene: -; len: 14; CDR3nt: TGTGCCAGCAGCGGGCGGGCGTCCCAAGAGACCCAGTACTTC; CDR3aa: CASSGRASQETQYF
v_gene: TRBV5-1; j_gene: TRBJ2-1; d_gene: TRBD2; len: 17; CDR3nt: TGCGCCAGCACCCCAGCCTCGGGTAGCGGGGGGGCTAATGAGCAGTTCTTC; CDR3aa: CASTPASGSGGANEQFF
v_gene: TRBV4-1; j_gene: TRBJ1-5; d_gene: TRBD1; len: 16; CDR3nt: TGCGCCAGCAGCCAAGGAGGGGGCCTAGGTAATCAGCCCCAGCATTTT; CDR3aa: CASSQGGGLGNQPQHF
v_gene: TRBV18; j_gene: TRBJ2-5; d_gene: -; len: 13; CDR3nt: TGTGCCAGCTCACCGGGGGGGCCAGAGACCCAGTACTTC; CDR3aa: CASSPGGPETQYF
v_gene: TRBV10-1; j_gene: TRBJ2-1; d_gene: TRBD2; len: 16; CDR3nt: TGCGCCAGCAGTCCAAGGACTAGCGGGGGATACAATGAGCAGTTCTTC; CDR3aa: CASSPRTSGGYNEQFF
v_gene: TRBV10-2; j_gene: TRBJ2-1; d_gene: TRBD2; len: 15; CDR3nt: TGCGCCAGTGCTGAGCGGGGGGGCTTGTACAATGAGCAGTTCTTC; CDR3aa: CASAERGGLYNEQFF
v_gene: TRBV11-3; j_gene: TRBJ2-1; d_gene: TRBD2; len: 16; CDR3nt: TGTGCCAGCAGCCGTACTAGCGGCCACTCCTACAATGAGCAGTTCTTC; CDR3aa: CASSRTSGHSYNEQFF
v_gene: TRBV6-5; j_gene: TRBJ1-4; d_gene: TRBD1; len: 15; CDR3nt: TGTGCCAGCACTACAGACAGGGGGCCAAATGAAAAACTGTTTTTT; CDR3aa: CASTTDRGPNEKLFF
v_gene: TRBV28; j_gene: TRBJ1-5; d_gene: -; len: 12; CDR3nt: TGTGCCAGCTCGGACAGCAATCAGCCCCAGCATTTT; CDR3aa: CASSDSNQPQHF
v_gene: TRBV7-2; j_gene: TRBJ1-1; d_gene: -; len: 15; CDR3nt: TGTGCCAGCAGCTTAGCGGGGGGGAGTGGTACTGAAGCTTTCTTT; CDR3aa: CASSLAGGSGTEAFF
v_gene: TRBV4-1; j_gene: TRBJ2-7; d_gene: -; len: 15; CDR3nt: TGCGCCAGCAGCCAAGAGTCCGGATTCTCCTACGAGCAGTACTTC; CDR3aa: CASSQESGFSYEQYF
v_gene: TRBV3-1/TRBV3-2; j_gene: TRBJ1-2; d_gene: TRBD1; len: 16; CDR3nt: TGTGCCAGCAGCCTAGCCCTGGGACAGGGGCGCTATGGCTACACCTTC; CDR3aa: CASSLALGQGRYGYTF
v_gene: TRBV28; j_gene: TRBJ2-5; d_gene: -; len: 13; CDR3nt: TGTGCCAGCAGTTTTCCACCCGTGGAGACCCAGTACTTC; CDR3aa: CASSFPPVETQYF
v_gene: TRBV5-6; j_gene: TRBJ1-5; d_gene: -; len: 15; CDR3nt: TGTGCCAGCAGCTGGGGGGGGGCTCGCAATCAGCCCCAGCATTTT; CDR3aa: CASSWGGARNQPQHF